The following is a TCR beta chain sequence with its context. Its antigen is not known. The authors ran a second PCR of about 7 to 12 cycles using a sample-barcoded 5' primer and a J-beta primer mix. From the 5' RACE reads, TCRdb called clonotypes with MiXCR, one entry per CDR3 protein. The sample carries about 1.4 million distinct CDR3 sequences, around 59% recorded once. This CDR3 comprises 13 residues. The V and J ends lost 2 bases and 10 bases respectively, with 15 bases between them. Germline values: CDR1 MDHEN, CDR2 SYDVKM. This sample was taken from a study of blood T cells in healthy people across ages. Whole-study results and caveats: Strong correlation linked observed beta diversity and percent naive T cells.

Sequenced input: blood. The chain links TRBV28 to TRBJ2-7; a weak D match, TRBD1 (6 bases). The sequence came from a young man in good health. The CDR3 nucleotides read TGTGCCAGCAGTTTAGGGGGAACAGGGAGACAGTACTTC. Translating gives CASSLGGTGRQYF.